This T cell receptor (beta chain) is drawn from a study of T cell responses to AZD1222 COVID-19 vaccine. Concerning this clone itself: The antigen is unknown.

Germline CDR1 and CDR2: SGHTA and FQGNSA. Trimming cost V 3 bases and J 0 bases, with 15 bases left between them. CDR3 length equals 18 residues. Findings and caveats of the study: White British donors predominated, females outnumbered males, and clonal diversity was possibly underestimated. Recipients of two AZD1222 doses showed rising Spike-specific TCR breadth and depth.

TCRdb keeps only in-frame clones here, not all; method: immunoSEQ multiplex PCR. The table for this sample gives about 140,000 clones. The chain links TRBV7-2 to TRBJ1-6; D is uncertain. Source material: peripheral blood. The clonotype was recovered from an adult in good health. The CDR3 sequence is CASSFLSIPNSYNSPLHF. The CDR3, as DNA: TGTGCCAGCAGCTTCCTGTCGATCCCCAACTCCTATAATTCACCCCTCCACTTT.